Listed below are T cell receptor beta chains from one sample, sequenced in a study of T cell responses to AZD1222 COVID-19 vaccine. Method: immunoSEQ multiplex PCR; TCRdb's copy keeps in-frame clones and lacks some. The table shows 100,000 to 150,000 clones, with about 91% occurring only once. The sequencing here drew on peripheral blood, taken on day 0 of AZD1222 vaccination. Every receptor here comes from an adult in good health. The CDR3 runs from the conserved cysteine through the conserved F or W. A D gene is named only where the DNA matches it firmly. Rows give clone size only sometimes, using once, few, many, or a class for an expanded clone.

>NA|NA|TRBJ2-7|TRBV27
CASSSMGGVSGTPYEQYF
TGTGCCAGCAGTTCCATGGGGGGGGTTTCAGGGACACCGTACGAGCAGTACTTC
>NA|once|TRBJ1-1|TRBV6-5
CASTKGGANTEAFF
TGTGCCAGCACCAAAGGGGGGGCCAACACTGAAGCTTTCTTT
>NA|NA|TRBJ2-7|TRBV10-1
CASRPRGGGGQQYF
TGCGCCAGCAGGCCCCGAGGGGGTGGTGGACAGCAGTACTTC
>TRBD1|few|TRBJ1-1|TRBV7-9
CASSFWTGTMNTEAFF
TGTGCCAGCAGCTTTTGGACAGGGACCATGAACACTGAAGCTTTCTTT
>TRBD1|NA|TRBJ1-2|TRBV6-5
CASRLGTDPYGYTF
TGTGCCAGCAGACTAGGGACAGATCCGTATGGCTACACCTTC
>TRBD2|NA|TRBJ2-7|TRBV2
CASSFGTSGWFEQYF
TGTGCCAGCAGTTTTGGGACTAGCGGGTGGTTTGAGCAGTACTTC
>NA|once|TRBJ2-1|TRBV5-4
CASSLEVTNSYNEQFF
TGTGCCAGCAGCCTGGAGGTAACCAACTCCTACAATGAGCAGTTCTTC
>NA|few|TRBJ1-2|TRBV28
CASSLETVPYGYTF
TGTGCCAGCAGTTTAGAGACGGTCCCCTATGGCTACACCTTC
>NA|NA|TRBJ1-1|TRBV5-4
CASSLVAVNTEAFF
TGTGCCAGCAGCTTGGTGGCAGTGAACACTGAAGCTTTCTTT
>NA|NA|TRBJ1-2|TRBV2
CASSEDLGNPDDGYTF
TGTGCCAGCAGTGAAGATTTGGGGAATCCGGATGATGGCTACACCTTC
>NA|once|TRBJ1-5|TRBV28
CASSREGQPQHF
TGTGCCAGCAGCCGGGAGGGACAGCCCCAGCATTTT
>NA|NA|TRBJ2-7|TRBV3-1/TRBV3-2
CASSQAGHTYEQYF
TGTGCCAGCAGCCAAGCGGGACATACCTACGAGCAGTACTTC
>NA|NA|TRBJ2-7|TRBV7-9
CASSLAPGLWDEQYF
TGTGCCAGCAGCTTAGCCCCAGGGCTCTGGGACGAGCAGTACTTC
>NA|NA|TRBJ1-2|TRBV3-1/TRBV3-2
CASSPGNVRGYTF
TGTGCCAGCAGTCCCGGGAATGTGCGGGGCTACACCTTC
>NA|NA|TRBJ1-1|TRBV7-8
CASSFPRGERTEAFF
TGTGCCAGCAGTTTTCCCCGAGGGGAGAGAACTGAAGCTTTCTTT
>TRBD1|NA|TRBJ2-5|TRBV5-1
CASSGDRLGETQYF
TGCGCCAGCAGCGGGGACAGGCTCGGAGAGACCCAGTACTTC
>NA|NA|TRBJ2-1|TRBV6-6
CAASGGGGNEQFF
TGTGCCGCCTCAGGAGGAGGGGGAAATGAGCAGTTCTTC
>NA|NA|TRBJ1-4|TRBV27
CASFPWPGSSTNEKLFF
TGTGCCAGCTTCCCTTGGCCCGGTTCCTCAACTAATGAAAAACTGTTTTTT
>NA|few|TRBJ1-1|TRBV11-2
CASRAVTMNTEAFF
TGTGCCAGCCGAGCAGTAACCATGAACACTGAAGCTTTCTTT
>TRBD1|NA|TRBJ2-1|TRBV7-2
CASSLGQGPYNEQFF
TGTGCCAGCAGCTTAGGACAGGGACCCTACAATGAGCAGTTCTTC
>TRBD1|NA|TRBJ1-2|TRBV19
CASGDRTLYGYTF
TGTGCCAGTGGGGACAGGACTCTCTATGGCTACACCTTC
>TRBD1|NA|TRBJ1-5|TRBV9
CASSSRDRGPQPQHF
TGTGCCAGCAGCTCCCGGGACAGGGGGCCTCAGCCCCAGCATTTT
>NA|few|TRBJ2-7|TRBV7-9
CASSPRLVSLYEQYF
TGTGCCAGCAGCCCTAGACTTGTATCCCTCTACGAGCAGTACTTC
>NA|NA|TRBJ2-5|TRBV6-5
CASSLRWGETQYF
TGTGCCAGCAGCCTACGGTGGGGGGAGACCCAGTACTTC
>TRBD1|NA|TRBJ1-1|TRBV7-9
CASSTGEFPEAFF
TGTGCCAGCTCGACAGGGGAATTCCCTGAAGCTTTCTTT
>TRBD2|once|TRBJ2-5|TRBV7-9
CASSLGSGGQQETQYF
TGTGCCAGCAGCTTAGGGTCGGGGGGTCAACAAGAGACCCAGTACTTC
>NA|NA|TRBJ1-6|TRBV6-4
CASSKGEAGSPLHF
TGTGCCAGCAGTAAGGGGGAAGCTGGCTCACCCCTCCACTTT